Listed below are T cell receptor beta chains from one sample, sequenced in a study of blood T cell repertoires in COVID-19. Assay used: immunoSEQ multiplex PCR; TCRdb lists only in-frame clones, some missing. The repertoire has a few hundred thousand clones, roughly nine tenths of them found once; the top ten carry about 1.7%. Input material: PBMCs or T cells enriched from blood (not recorded which). These receptors originate from a woman in her thirties who had recovered from COVID-19. Both conserved end residues are part of each CDR3. Each record gives: V gene, D gene, clone size, J gene, CDR3 protein, CDR3 DNA. D genes are given only for firm matches. Clone sizes are given selectively: once, few, many, or a class where the clone is expanded.

TRBV7-9	-	-	TRBJ1-3	CASRLAPGDSGNTIYF	TGTGCCAGCAGATTGGCCCCAGGGGACTCTGGAAACACCATATATTTT
TRBV10-3	-	-	TRBJ1-1	CAIREGGTEAFF	TGTGCCATCAGGGAGGGGGGGACTGAAGCTTTCTTT
TRBV5-1	-	-	TRBJ2-7	CASSYTTGSEQYF	TGCGCCAGCAGCTATACTACAGGGAGCGAGCAGTACTTC
TRBV6-5	-	-	TRBJ2-1	CASSYGQWRDEQFF	TGTGCCAGCAGCTACGGACAGTGGCGGGATGAGCAGTTCTTC
TRBV19	-	-	TRBJ2-5	CASSPPDSRKGETQYF	TGTGCCAGTAGTCCCCCGGACAGCCGCAAAGGAGAGACCCAGTACTTC
TRBV11-1	-	-	TRBJ1-4	CASSLPGATNEKLFF	TGTGCCAGCAGCTTACCAGGTGCAACTAATGAAAAACTGTTTTTT
TRBV4-3	-	-	TRBJ1-2	CASSQDPIPGIYGYTF	TGCGCCAGCAGCCAAGATCCAATTCCAGGGATTTATGGCTACACCTTC
TRBV6-5	TRBD1	-	TRBJ1-4	CASLGQPTNEKLFF	TGTGCCAGCCTGGGACAGCCAACTAATGAAAAACTGTTTTTT
TRBV20-1	TRBD1	-	TRBJ2-5	CSASKGQGQETQYF	TGCAGTGCTAGTAAGGGACAGGGTCAAGAGACCCAGTACTTC
TRBV6-5	TRBD1	-	TRBJ1-3	CASSYSYRGARNTIYF	TGTGCCAGCAGTTACTCGTACAGGGGCGCAAGGAACACCATATATTTT
TRBV3-1/TRBV3-2	-	-	TRBJ1-5	CASSQDAINQPQHF	TGTGCCAGCAGCCAAGATGCGATTAATCAGCCCCAGCATTTT
TRBV29-1	TRBD1	-	TRBJ1-1	CSVSGTGSLVAFF	TGCAGCGTTTCCGGGACAGGGAGTTTGGTAGCTTTCTTT
TRBV19	TRBD1	few	TRBJ1-2	CASSIAGTDNYGYTF	TGTGCCAGTAGTATTGCCGGGACAGACAACTATGGCTACACCTTC
TRBV2	-	once	TRBJ1-2	CASPRRVDGYTF	TGTGCCAGCCCCAGGAGGGTCGATGGCTACACCTTC
TRBV18	-	-	TRBJ1-6	CASSPSDRIVPLHF	TGTGCCAGCTCACCAAGCGACAGGATAGTCCCCCTCCACTTT
TRBV7-8	-	-	TRBJ2-2	CASSSHQSLPITGELFF	TGTGCCAGCAGCTCCCACCAGTCATTACCGATCACCGGGGAGCTGTTTTTT
TRBV13	-	-	TRBJ1-2	CASSLGGRANYGYTF	TGTGCCAGCAGCTTAGGCGGAAGAGCGAACTATGGCTACACCTTC
TRBV27	TRBD2	-	TRBJ2-5	CASSIRLAGGPRETQYF	TGTGCCAGCAGTATACGACTAGCGGGGGGGCCGAGGGAGACCCAGTACTTC
TRBV28	-	-	TRBJ1-2	CASSLGGSGDYGYTF	TGTGCCAGCAGTTTGGGGGGAAGCGGCGACTATGGCTACACCTTC
TRBV12-3/TRBV12-4	-	-	TRBJ2-1	CASSRHGVGQFF	TGTGCCAGCAGCCGGCACGGGGTAGGGCAGTTCTTC
TRBV5-1	-	-	TRBJ2-2	CASSLDADTGELFF	TGCGCCAGCAGCTTGGATGCGGACACCGGGGAGCTGTTTTTT
TRBV4-3	-	-	TRBJ1-1	CASSQQGGGAFF	TGCGCCAGCAGCCAGCAGGGTGGTGGAGCTTTCTTT
TRBV21-1	-	-	TRBJ2-7	CASSTSPPRGEQYF	TGTGCCAGCTCAACTAGCCCGCCGCGCGGGGAGCAGTACTTC
TRBV28	TRBD2	once	TRBJ2-1	CASSLRGAGGWNEQFF	TGTGCCAGCAGTTTACGGGGGGCGGGAGGCTGGAATGAGCAGTTCTTC
TRBV6-5	TRBD1	-	TRBJ1-2	CASSHRGRISGYTF	TGTGCCAGCAGCCACAGGGGGCGCATTTCTGGCTACACCTTC
TRBV6-6	TRBD2	-	TRBJ2-7	CASSRTSGSSSLTYEQYF	TGTGCCAGCAGTCGGACTAGCGGGAGTTCTTCCCTAACCTACGAGCAGTACTTC
TRBV15	-	-	TRBJ2-2	CATSTPFGGSRYTGELFF	TGTGCCACCAGCACTCCATTTGGGGGGAGTAGATACACCGGGGAGCTGTTTTTT
TRBV19	-	-	TRBJ1-1	CASSIGQGNTEAFF	TGTGCCAGTAGTATCGGGCAGGGCAACACTGAAGCTTTCTTT
TRBV19	TRBD1	-	TRBJ1-5	CASSTRTGSNQPQHF	TGTGCCAGTAGTACCCGGACAGGGAGTAATCAGCCCCAGCATTTT
TRBV7-3	TRBD2	-	TRBJ2-3	CASSLFSGGTDTQYF	TGTGCCAGCAGCTTATTTAGCGGGGGTACAGATACGCAGTATTTT
TRBV19	TRBD1	once	TRBJ1-5	CASRAGRGQGQPQHF	TGTGCCAGTAGGGCGGGCAGGGGGCAGGGACAGCCCCAGCATTTT
TRBV28	-	-	TRBJ1-1	CASRGVGSMNTEAFF	TGTGCCAGCAGGGGCGTGGGGAGCATGAACACTGAAGCTTTCTTT
TRBV4-3	TRBD1	-	TRBJ1-2	CASSQAGGYYGYTF	TGCGCCAGCAGCCAAGCAGGGGGCTATTATGGCTACACCTTC
TRBV5-6	-	-	TRBJ1-6	CASSLVLGANSPLHF	TGTGCCAGCAGCTTGGTCTTGGGGGCTAATTCACCCCTCCACTTT
TRBV2	TRBD1	-	TRBJ1-3	CASSPGGNGNTIYF	TGTGCCAGCAGCCCAGGGGGAAACGGAAACACCATATATTTT
TRBV3-1/TRBV3-2	-	once	TRBJ2-7	CASSRSGSSSYEQYF	TGTGCCAGCAGCAGGAGCGGTTCGAGCTCCTACGAGCAGTACTTC
TRBV7-9	-	-	TRBJ2-5	CASSPPTIEPETQYF	TGTGCCAGCAGCCCACCCACTATAGAACCTGAGACCCAGTACTTC
TRBV10-3	-	-	TRBJ2-3	CATKGSQDTQYF	TGTGCCACAAAGGGGTCCCAGGATACGCAGTATTTT
TRBV3-1/TRBV3-2	TRBD1	-	TRBJ2-1	CASNRQGARNEQFF	TGTGCCAGCAACCGACAGGGGGCGCGCAATGAGCAGTTCTTC
TRBV3-1/TRBV3-2	TRBD1	-	TRBJ1-2	CASSPWDRGYGYTF	TGTGCCAGCAGCCCTTGGGACAGGGGTTACGGCTACACCTTC
TRBV2	-	-	TRBJ2-5	CASSDSGVGLQETQYF	TGTGCCAGCAGTGATTCGGGGGTGGGCCTCCAAGAGACCCAGTACTTC
TRBV7-9	-	-	TRBJ1-3	CASSFGTYSGNTIYF	TGTGCCAGCAGCTTCGGGACATACTCTGGAAACACCATATATTTT
TRBV4-2	TRBD2	-	TRBJ2-5	CASSHPNPPSGERQETQYF	TGTGCCAGCAGCCACCCCAACCCCCCTAGCGGGGAACGCCAAGAGACCCAGTACTTC
TRBV11-2	TRBD1	-	TRBJ2-2	CASSFTGTGRPGELFF	TGTGCCAGCAGCTTCACCGGGACAGGAAGGCCCGGGGAGCTGTTTTTT
TRBV30	-	-	TRBJ1-3	CAWSVTGRNTIYF	TGTGCCTGGAGTGTAACAGGAAGAAACACCATATATTTT
TRBV3-1/TRBV3-2	-	-	TRBJ1-2	CASSQKGGGSGYTF	TGTGCCAGCAGCCAAAAAGGGGGGGGTAGTGGCTACACCTTC
TRBV5-1	TRBD1	-	TRBJ2-1	CASSPGTGGNEQFF	TGCGCCAGCAGCCCCGGGACAGGGGGTAATGAGCAGTTCTTC
TRBV12-5	-	-	TRBJ2-3	CASALDSTADTQYF	TGTGCTAGTGCCCTGGACTCGACGGCAGATACGCAGTATTTT
TRBV28	TRBD1	-	TRBJ2-7	CASSLSPHRDRASYEQYF	TGTGCCAGCAGTTTATCCCCCCATCGGGACAGGGCCTCCTACGAGCAGTACTTC
TRBV6-5	-	-	TRBJ2-3	CATLRPLGTDTQYF	TGTGCCACCCTGCGGCCTCTCGGCACAGATACGCAGTATTTT
TRBV4-3	-	-	TRBJ1-4	CASSQRAPSKLFF	TGCGCCAGCAGCCAAAGGGCCCCTAGCAAACTGTTTTTT
TRBV11-2	-	once	TRBJ1-1	CASSRLAAGSMNTEAFF	TGTGCCAGCAGCCGCTTAGCGGCAGGGTCTATGAACACTGAAGCTTTCTTT
TRBV11-3	TRBD1	-	TRBJ2-3	CASSLQGGSGTDTQYF	TGTGCCAGCAGCCTACAGGGGGGCTCCGGCACAGATACGCAGTATTTT
TRBV7-2	-	-	TRBJ2-7	CASSDGRLESF	TGTGCCAGCAGCGACGGGAGACTCGAGAGCTTC
TRBV19	-	-	TRBJ1-2	CASKDTWEGHHGYTF	TGTGCCAGTAAGGATACGTGGGAGGGACATCATGGCTACACCTTC